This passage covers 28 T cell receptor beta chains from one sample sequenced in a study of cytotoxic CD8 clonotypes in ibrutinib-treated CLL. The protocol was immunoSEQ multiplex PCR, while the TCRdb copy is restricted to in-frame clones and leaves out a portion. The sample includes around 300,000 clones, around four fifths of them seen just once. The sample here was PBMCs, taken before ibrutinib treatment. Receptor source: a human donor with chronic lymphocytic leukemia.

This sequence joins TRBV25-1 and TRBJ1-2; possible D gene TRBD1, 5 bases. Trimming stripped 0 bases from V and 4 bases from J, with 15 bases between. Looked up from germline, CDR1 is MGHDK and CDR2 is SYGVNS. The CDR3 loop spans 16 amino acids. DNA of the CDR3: TGTGCCAGCAGTGAATACGTGGGGGATTCGACCTATGGCTACACCTTC. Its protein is CASSEYVGDSTYGYTF.

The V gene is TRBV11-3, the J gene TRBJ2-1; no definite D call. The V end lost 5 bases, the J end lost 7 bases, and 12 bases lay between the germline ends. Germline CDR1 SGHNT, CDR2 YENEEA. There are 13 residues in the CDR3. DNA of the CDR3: TGTGCCAGCAGCGATCGCCGATGGAATGAGCAGTTCTTC. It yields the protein CASSDRRWNEQFF.

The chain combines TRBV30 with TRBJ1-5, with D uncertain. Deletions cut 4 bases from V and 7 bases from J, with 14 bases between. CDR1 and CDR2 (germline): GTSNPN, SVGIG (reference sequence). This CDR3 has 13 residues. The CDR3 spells CAWNIEGSQPQHF. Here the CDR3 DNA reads TGTGCCTGGAATATAGAGGGTTCGCAGCCCCAGCATTTT. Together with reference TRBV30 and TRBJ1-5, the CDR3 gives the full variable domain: SQTIHQWPATLVQPVGSPLSLECTVEGTSNPNLYWYRQAAGRGLQLLFYSVGIGQISSEVPQNLSASRPQDRQFILSSKKLLLSDSGFYLCAWNIEGSQPQHFGDGTRLSIL.

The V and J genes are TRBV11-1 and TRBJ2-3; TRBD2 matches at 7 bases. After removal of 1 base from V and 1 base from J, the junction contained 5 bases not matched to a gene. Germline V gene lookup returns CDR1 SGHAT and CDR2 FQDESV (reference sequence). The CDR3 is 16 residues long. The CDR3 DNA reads TGTGCCAGCAGCTTAGAGTTCGCGGGAGGCACAGATACGCAGTATTTT. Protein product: CASSLEFAGGTDTQYF.

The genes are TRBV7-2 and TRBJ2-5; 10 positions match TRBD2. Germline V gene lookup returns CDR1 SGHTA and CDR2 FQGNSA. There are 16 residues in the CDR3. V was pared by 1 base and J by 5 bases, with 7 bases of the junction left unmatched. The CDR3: CASSLGRAGGLETQYF. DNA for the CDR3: TGTGCCAGCAGCTTAGGTCGAGCGGGAGGGTTGGAGACCCAGTACTTC.

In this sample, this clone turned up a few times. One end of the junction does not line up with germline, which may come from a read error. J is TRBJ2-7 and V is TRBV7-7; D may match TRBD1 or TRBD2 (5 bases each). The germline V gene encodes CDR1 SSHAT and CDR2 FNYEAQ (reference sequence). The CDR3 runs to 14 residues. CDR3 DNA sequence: TGTGCTAGCAGCTTAGCGCTTGCAGGGAGTGAGCAGTACTTC. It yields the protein CASSLALAGSEQYF. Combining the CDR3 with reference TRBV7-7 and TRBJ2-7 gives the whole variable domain GAGVSQSPRYKVTKRGQDVTLRCDPISSHATLYWYQQALGQGPEFLTYFNYEAQPDKSGLPSDRFSAERPEGSISTLTIQRTEQRDSAMYRCASSLALAGSEQYFGPGTRLTVT.

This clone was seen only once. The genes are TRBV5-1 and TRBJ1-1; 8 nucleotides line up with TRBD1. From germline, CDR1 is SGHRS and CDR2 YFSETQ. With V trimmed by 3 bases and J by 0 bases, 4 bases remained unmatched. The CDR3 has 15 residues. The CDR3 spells CASSSGTGLNTEAFF. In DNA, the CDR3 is TGCGCCAGCAGCTCCGGGACAGGATTGAACACTGAAGCTTTCTTT.

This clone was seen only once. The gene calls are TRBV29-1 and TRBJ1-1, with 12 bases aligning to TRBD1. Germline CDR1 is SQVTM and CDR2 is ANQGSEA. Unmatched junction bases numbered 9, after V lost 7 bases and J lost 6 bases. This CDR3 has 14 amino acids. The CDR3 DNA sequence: TGCAGCGCCCGGGACAGGGGGCGCCGGCCTGAAGCTTTCTTT. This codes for CSARDRGRRPEAFF.

The CDR3: CASSASGGSGNEKLFF. The CDR3 coding sequence is TGTGCCAGCAGCGCATCAGGGGGCTCTGGTAATGAAAAACTGTTTTTT. The J gene is TRBJ1-4, the V gene TRBV7-9; 8 positions match TRBD1. V dropped 5 bases and J dropped 4; count of bases not matched to a gene: 9. The germline V gene encodes CDR1 SEHNR and CDR2 FQNEAQ (reference sequence). The CDR3 is 16 residues long.

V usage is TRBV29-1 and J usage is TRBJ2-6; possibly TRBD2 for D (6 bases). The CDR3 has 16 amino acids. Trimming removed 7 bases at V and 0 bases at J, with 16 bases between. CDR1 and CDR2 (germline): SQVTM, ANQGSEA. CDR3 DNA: TGCAGCGCGACTAGAGAGGGTAGCTCTGGGGCCAACGTCCTGACTTTC. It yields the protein CSATREGSSGANVLTF.

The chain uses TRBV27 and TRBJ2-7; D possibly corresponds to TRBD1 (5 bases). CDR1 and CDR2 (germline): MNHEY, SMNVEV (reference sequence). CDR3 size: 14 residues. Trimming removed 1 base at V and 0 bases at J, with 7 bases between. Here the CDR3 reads CASSLYDSSYEQYF. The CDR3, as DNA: TGTGCCAGCAGTTTATATGACAGCTCCTACGAGCAGTACTTC.

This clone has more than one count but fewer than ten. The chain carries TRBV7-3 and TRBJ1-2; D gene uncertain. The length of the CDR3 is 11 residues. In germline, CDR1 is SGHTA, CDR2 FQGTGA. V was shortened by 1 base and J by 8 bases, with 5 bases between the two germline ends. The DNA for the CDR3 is TGTGCCAGCAGCTTAAAGAGAGGCTACACCTTC. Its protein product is CASSLKRGYTF. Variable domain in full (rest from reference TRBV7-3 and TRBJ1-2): GAGVSQTPSNKVTEKGKYVELRCDPISGHTALYWYRQSLGQGPEFLIYFQGTGAADDSGLPNDRFFAVRPEGSVSTLKIQRTERGDSAVYLCASSLKRGYTFGSGTRLTVV.

The CDR3 spells CASPDRVWGIETQYF. The CDR3 DNA follows: TGTGCCAGCCCGGACAGGGTGTGGGGCATAGAGACCCAGTACTTC. This chain connects TRBV6-1 to TRBJ2-5; 8 bases fit TRBD1. Germline assignment: CDR1 MNHNS and CDR2 SASEGT. The CDR3 consists of 15 residues. The junction had 12 bases not matched to a gene; V was cut back by 8 bases and J by 4 bases.

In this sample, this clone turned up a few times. The CDR3: CASSQTATGDYEQYF. CDR3 nucleotides: TGCGCCAGCAGCCAAACCGCGACAGGGGACTACGAGCAGTACTTC. The genes are TRBV4-1 and TRBJ2-7, with 8 nucleotides matching TRBD1. After removal of 2 bases from V and 3 bases from J, the junction contained 6 bases not matched to a gene. The CDR3 length is 15 residues. Germline values: CDR1 MGHRA, CDR2 YSYEKL.

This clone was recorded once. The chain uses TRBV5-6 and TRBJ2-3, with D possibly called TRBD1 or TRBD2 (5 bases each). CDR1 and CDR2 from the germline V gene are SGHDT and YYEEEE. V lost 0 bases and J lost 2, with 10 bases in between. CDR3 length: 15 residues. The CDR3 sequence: CASSLGGPSTDTQYF. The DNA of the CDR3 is TGTGCCAGCAGCTTGGGGGGACCCTCCACAGATACGCAGTATTTT.

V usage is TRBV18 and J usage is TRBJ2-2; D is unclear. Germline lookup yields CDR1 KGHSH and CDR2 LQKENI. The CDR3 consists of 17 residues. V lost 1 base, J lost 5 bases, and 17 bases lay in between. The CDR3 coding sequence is TGTGCCAGCTCACCACTCCAGGAACAAGGTTGGACCGGGGAGCTGTTTTTT. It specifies CASSPLQEQGWTGELFF.

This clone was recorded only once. CDR3 sequence: CASSPSGQGVDYGYTF. In DNA form, the CDR3 reads TGTGCCAGCTCACCATCGGGACAGGGGGTCGACTATGGCTACACCTTC. The rearrangement uses TRBV18 and TRBJ1-2; 11 bases fit TRBD1. Per germline, CDR1 KGHSH and CDR2 LQKENI. The ends lost 2 bases at V and 3 bases at J; junction bases unmatched: 5. This CDR3 spans 16 amino acids.

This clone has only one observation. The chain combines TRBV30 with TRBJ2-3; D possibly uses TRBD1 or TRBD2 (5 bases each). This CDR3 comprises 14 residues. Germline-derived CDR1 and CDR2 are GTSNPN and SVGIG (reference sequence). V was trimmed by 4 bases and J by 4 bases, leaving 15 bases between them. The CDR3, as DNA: TGTGCCTGGAATCGTGGGGGACGGCCAGATACGCAGTATTTT. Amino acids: CAWNRGGRPDTQYF.

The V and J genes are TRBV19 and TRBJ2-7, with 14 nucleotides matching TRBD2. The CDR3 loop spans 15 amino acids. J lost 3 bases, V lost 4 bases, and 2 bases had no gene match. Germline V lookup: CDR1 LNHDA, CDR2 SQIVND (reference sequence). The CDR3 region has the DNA TGTGCCAGTAGTAGCGGGACTAGCGGGAGCTACGAGCAGTACTTC. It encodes CASSSGTSGSYEQYF. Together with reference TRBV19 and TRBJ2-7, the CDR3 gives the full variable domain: DGGITQSPKYLFRKEGQNVTLSCEQNLNHDAMYWYRQDPGQGLRLIYYSQIVNDFQKGDIAEGYSVSREKKESFPLTVTSAQKNPTAFYLCASSSGTSGSYEQYFGPGTRLTVT.

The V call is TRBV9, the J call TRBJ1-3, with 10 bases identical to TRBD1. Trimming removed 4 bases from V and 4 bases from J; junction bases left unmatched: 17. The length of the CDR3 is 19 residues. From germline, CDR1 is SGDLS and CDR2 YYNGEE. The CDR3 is CASSTTHRDRGVGGNTIYF. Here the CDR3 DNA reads TGTGCCAGCAGCACAACACACCGGGACAGGGGAGTAGGAGGAAACACCATATATTTT. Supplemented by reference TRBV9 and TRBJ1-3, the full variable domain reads DSGVTQTPKHLITATGQRVTLRCSPRSGDLSVYWYQQSLDQGLQFLIQYYNGEERAKGNILERFSAQQFPDLHSELNLSSLELGDSALYFCASSTTHRDRGVGGNTIYFGEGSWLTVV.

The DNA for the CDR3 is TGTGCCAGCAGTTTATGGGGGGGTTCCACCGGTGGCTACACCTTC. Translating gives CASSLWGGSTGGYTF. The chain employs TRBV27 and TRBJ1-2; tentative D call: TRBD1 (5 bases). V lost 1 base and J lost 7, with 16 bases in between. CDR1 and CDR2 from the germline V gene are MNHEY and SMNVEV (reference sequence). This CDR3 comprises 15 residues.

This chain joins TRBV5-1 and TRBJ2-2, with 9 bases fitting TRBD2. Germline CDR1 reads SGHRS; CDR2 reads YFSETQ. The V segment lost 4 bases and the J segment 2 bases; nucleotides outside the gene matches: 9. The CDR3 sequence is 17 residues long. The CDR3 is CASSLGPAGGNTGELFF. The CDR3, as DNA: TGCGCCAGCAGCCTCGGTCCAGCGGGGGGAAACACCGGGGAGCTGTTTTTT.

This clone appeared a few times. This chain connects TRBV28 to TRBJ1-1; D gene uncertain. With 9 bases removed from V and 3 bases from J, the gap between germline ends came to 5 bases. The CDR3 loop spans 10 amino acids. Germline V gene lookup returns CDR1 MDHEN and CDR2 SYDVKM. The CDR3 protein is CASSYTEAFF. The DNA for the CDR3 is TGTGCCAGTTCTTACACTGAAGCTTTCTTT.

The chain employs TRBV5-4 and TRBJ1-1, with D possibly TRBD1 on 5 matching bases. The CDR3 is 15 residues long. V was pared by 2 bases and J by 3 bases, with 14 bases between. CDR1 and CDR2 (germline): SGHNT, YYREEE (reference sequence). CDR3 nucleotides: TGTGCCAGCAGCTTTGGGGGGTCGGGGGACACTGAAGCTTTCTTT. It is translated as CASSFGGSGDTEAFF.

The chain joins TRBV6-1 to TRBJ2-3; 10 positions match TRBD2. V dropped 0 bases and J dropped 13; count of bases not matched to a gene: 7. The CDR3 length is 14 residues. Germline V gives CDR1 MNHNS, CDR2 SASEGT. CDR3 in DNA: TGTGCCAGCAGTGAAGCGCTAGCGGGGGTTCATAAGTATTTT. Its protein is CASSEALAGVHKYF.

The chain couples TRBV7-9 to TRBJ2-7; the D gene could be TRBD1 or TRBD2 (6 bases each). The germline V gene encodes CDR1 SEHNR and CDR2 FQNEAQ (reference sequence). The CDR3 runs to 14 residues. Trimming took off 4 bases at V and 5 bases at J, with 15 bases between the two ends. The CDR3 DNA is TGTGCCAGCAGCTCCTTTCGAAGGGGGGACGAGCAGTACTTC. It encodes CASSSFRRGDEQYF. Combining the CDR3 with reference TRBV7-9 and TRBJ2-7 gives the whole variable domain DTGVSQNPRHKITKRGQNVTFRCDPISEHNRLYWYRQTLGQGPEFLTYFQNEAQLEKSRLLSDRFSAERPKGSFSTLEIQRTEQGDSAMYLCASSSFRRGDEQYFGPGTRLTVT.

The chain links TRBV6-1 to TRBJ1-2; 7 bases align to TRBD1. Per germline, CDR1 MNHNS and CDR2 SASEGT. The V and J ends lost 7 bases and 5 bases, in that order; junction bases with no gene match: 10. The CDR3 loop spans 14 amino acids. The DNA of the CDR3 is TGTGCCAGCAACCCCGACAGGGCTCCGTATGGCTACACCTTC. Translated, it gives CASNPDRAPYGYTF.

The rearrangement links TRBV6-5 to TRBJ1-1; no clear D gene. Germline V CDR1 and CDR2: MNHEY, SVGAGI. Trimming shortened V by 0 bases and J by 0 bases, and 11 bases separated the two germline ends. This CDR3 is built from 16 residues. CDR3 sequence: CASSYSQEWVNTEAFF. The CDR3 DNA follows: TGTGCCAGCAGTTACTCGCAAGAATGGGTGAACACTGAAGCTTTCTTT.